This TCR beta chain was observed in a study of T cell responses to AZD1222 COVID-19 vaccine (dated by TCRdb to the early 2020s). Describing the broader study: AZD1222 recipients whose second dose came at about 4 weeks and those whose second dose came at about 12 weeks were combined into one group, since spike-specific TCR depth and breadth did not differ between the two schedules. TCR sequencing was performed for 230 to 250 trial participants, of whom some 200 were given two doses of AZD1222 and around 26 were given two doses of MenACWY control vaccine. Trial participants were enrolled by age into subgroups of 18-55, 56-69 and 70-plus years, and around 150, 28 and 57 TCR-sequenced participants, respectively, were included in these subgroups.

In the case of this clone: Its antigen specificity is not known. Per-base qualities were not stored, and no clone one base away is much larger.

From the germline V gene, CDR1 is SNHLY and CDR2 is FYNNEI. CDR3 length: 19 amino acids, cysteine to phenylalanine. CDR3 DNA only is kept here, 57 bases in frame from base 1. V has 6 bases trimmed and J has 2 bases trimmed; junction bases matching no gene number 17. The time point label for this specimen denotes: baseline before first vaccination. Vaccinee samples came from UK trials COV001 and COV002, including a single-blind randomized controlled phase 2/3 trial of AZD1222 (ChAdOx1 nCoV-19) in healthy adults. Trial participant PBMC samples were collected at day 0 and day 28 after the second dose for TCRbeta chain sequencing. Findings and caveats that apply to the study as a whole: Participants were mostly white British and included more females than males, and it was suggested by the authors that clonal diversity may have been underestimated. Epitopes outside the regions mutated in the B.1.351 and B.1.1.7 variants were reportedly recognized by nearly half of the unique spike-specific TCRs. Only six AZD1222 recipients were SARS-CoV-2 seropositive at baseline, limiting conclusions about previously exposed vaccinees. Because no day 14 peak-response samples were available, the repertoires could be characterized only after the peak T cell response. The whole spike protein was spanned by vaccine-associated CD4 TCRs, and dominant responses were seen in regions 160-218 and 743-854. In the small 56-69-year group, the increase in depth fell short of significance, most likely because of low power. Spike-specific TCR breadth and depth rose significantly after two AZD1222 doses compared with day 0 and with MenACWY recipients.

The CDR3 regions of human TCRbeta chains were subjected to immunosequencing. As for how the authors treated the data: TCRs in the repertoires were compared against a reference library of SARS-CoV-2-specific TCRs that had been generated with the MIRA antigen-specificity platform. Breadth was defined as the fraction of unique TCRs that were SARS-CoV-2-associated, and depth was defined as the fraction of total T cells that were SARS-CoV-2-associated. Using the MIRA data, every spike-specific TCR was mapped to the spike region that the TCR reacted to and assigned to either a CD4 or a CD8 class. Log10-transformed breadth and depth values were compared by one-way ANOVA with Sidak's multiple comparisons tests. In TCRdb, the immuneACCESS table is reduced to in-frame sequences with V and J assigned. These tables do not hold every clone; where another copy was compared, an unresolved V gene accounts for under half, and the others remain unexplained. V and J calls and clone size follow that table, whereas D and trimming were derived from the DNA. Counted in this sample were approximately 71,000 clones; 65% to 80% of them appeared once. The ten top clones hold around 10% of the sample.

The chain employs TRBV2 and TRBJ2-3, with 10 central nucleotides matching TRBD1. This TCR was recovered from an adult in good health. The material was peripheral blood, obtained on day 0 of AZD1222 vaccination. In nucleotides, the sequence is TGTGCCAGCAGGAAACCGACAGGGGGCTCTGAACGTTACACAGATACGCAGTATTTT. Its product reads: CASRKPTGGSERYTDTQYF. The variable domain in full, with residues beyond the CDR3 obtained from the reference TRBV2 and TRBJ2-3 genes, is EPEVTQTPSHQVTQMGQEVILRCVPISNHLYFYWYRQILGQKVEFLVSFYNNEISEKSEIFDDQFSVERPDGSNFTLKIRSTKLEDSAMYFCASRKPTGGSERYTDTQYFGPGTRLTVL.